These T cell receptor beta chains were read from a single sample in a study of regulatory T cells in long-lasting Graves disease. TCRdb reanalysed the multiplex PCR reads using MiXCR and keeps one entry per CDR3 protein. This table holds under 450,000 distinct CDR3 sequences, less than 30% found once. The material was peripheral blood mononuclear cells (PBMCs), obtained when the disease was refractory, from a patient treated with antithyroid drugs. Receptors originate from a woman aged 40-49 years with Graves disease. CDR3s leave out the opening cysteine and the closing phenylalanine or tryptophan. Each record gives: V gene, CDR3 length, J gene, CDR3 protein.

TRBV7-2	10	TRBJ2-7	ASSRTSGEQY
TRBV19	12	TRBJ1-2	ASSILGDNYGYT
TRBV30	9	TRBJ1-1	AWSTGIRAF
TRBV12-3/TRBV12-4	12	TRBJ1-1	ASSPRTGNTEAF
TRBV28	13	TRBJ2-7	ASSQTGTGEYEQY
TRBV14	13	TRBJ2-7	ASSQVYLPADEQY
TRBV5-1	12	TRBJ2-5	ASSLVATWETQY
TRBV28	12	TRBJ2-7	ASRPDSSPPWCH
TRBV6-1	14	TRBJ2-2	ASRNNRGLVGGELF
TRBV5-1	13	TRBJ2-7	ASSQILHVSYEQY
TRBV3-1	13	TRBJ2-7	ASSQEGQGANEQY
TRBV19	12	TRBJ1-1	ASIPVSGPVEAF
TRBV5-1	12	TRBJ2-7	ASSERALSYEQY
TRBV19	14	TRBJ2-6	ASRVPESSGANVLT
TRBV6-1	15	TRBJ2-7	ASNSPGPLAGMSEQY
TRBV20-1	12	TRBJ2-7	SARRAGPSGEQY
TRBV7-9	13	TRBJ2-5	ASSLVTGPPETQY
TRBV11-2	12	TRBJ2-7	ASSPWVNSYEQY
TRBV28	11	TRBJ1-2	ASSQGGSYGYT
TRBV6-2/TRBV6-3	11	TRBJ1-1	ASSYSRGPEAF
TRBV6-1	12	TRBJ2-7	ASNNRGLPYEQY
TRBV7-8	11	TRBJ2-7	ASKFLGGDEQY
TRBV28	12	TRBJ1-3	ASSSPGVPATIY
TRBV7-9	13	TRBJ1-1	ASSSNREIDTEAF
TRBV6-2/TRBV6-3	13	TRBJ1-2	ASRNRQTQHYGYT
TRBV18	13	TRBJ2-5	ASSPTRTGLETQY
TRBV28	17	TRBJ1-5	ASTLGGRIVLLSNQPQH
TRBV11-2	15	TRBJ2-2	ASSLDWGQLVTGELF
TRBV28	14	TRBJ2-7	ASSPPTSGRPYEQY
TRBV28	14	TRBJ2-7	ASSLSLRSSSYEQY
TRBV3-1	12	TRBJ2-5	ASSQGRDWETQY
TRBV15	15	TRBJ2-7	ATSRGQMGRLTYEQY
TRBV28	13	TRBJ1-1	ASSPAGSFNTEAF
TRBV3-1	12	TRBJ1-1	ASSQEYRGPEAF
TRBV6-1	15	TRBJ2-7	ASSEALREDLDYEQY
TRBV11-2	16	TRBJ2-3	ASSFVIQGSYSIGTQY
TRBV27	13	TRBJ1-1	ASSLWGQGSTEAF
TRBV20-1	16	TRBJ2-7	SAISGGTSGRSSYEQY
TRBV7-3	13	TRBJ2-5	ASSPGTSGQETQY
TRBV5-1	15	TRBJ2-5	ASSLGWRVSNQETQY
TRBV20-1	13	TRBJ1-5	SARRSQGGNQPQH
TRBV6-1	14	TRBJ1-4	ASSVHRLATNEKLF